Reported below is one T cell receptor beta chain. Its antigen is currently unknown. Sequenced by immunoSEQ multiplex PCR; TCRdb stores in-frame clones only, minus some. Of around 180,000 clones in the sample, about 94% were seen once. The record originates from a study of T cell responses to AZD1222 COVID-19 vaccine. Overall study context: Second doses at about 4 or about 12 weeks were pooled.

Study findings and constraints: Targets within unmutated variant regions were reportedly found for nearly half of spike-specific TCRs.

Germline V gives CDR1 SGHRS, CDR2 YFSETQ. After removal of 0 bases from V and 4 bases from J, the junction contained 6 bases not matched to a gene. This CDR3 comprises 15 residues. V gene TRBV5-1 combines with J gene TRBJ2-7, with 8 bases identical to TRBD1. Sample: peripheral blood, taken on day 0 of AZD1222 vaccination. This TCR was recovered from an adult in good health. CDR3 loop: CASSLDRGAGYEQYF. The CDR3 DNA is TGCGCCAGCAGCTTGGACAGGGGGGCGGGTTACGAGCAGTACTTC.